The rows below give T cell receptor beta chains drawn from one sample of a study of blood T cell repertoires in COVID-19. The assay was immunoSEQ multiplex PCR, and TCRdb's table has in-frame clones only and misses some. The top ten hold approximately 3.8% of the sample, which has a few hundred thousand clones, less than 90% seen once. Sequencing was performed on peripheral blood. The receptors were gathered from a man in his fifties or sixties who had recovered from COVID-19. Each CDR3 is given with its conserved first and last residue. Fields, in order: clone size, J gene, D gene, V gene, CDR3 protein, CDR3 DNA. The D gene is left open where the match is weak. Clone size is not always given. Where it is, it says once, few, many or a class for expanded clones.

NA	TRBJ1-5	TRBD1	TRBV9	CASSATGGGRPQHF	TGTGCCAGCAGCGCGACAGGGGGCGGGCGGCCCCAGCATTTT
once	TRBJ2-7	NA	TRBV6-5	CASSIWGGGYEQYF	TGTGCCAGCAGTATCTGGGGGGGCGGGTACGAGCAGTACTTC
NA	TRBJ2-3	TRBD2	TRBV27	CASRVAGASTDTQYF	TGTGCCAGCAGGGTAGCGGGGGCCAGCACAGATACGCAGTATTTT
once	TRBJ1-2	TRBD1	TRBV6-5	CASSRKGTVGGYTF	TGTGCCAGCAGCCGCAAGGGGACAGTCGGTGGCTACACCTTC
NA	TRBJ2-3	NA	TRBV6-4	CASTRRSPYYTDTQYF	TGTGCCAGCACGCGGAGGTCTCCTTACTACACAGATACGCAGTATTTT
NA	TRBJ1-5	NA	TRBV14	CASSQIRQESRYGQPQHF	TGTGCCAGCAGCCAAATAAGACAGGAATCGCGTTATGGTCAGCCCCAGCATTTT
NA	TRBJ1-2	NA	TRBV12-3/TRBV12-4	CASQLKSGVGYTF	TGTGCCAGCCAACTTAAGTCGGGAGTTGGCTACACCTTC
few	TRBJ1-1	NA	TRBV19	CASSIGAVGAFF	TGTGCCAGTAGTATCGGTGCGGTCGGAGCTTTCTTT
many	TRBJ1-5	NA	TRBV28	CASSLPRGPQHF	TGTGCCAGCAGTTTACCCAGGGGGCCCCAGCATTTT
once	TRBJ2-5	TRBD2	TRBV30	CAWSVLAGGETQYF	TGTGCCTGGAGTGTACTAGCGGGGGGTGAGACCCAGTACTTC
NA	TRBJ1-1	TRBD1	TRBV4-1	CASSQRQGNTEAFF	TGCGCCAGCAGCCAGCGACAGGGCAACACTGAAGCTTTCTTT
NA	TRBJ2-1	TRBD2	TRBV6-5	CASSLGGFDEQFF	TGTGCCAGCAGCCTGGGAGGGTTTGATGAGCAGTTCTTC
once	TRBJ2-1	TRBD2	TRBV13	CASSLGRGAYNEQFF	TGTGCCAGCAGCTTAGGGCGGGGGGCCTACAATGAGCAGTTCTTC
NA	TRBJ1-2	NA	TRBV3-1/TRBV3-2	CASSQDWAGNYGYTF	TGTGCCAGCAGCCAAGATTGGGCAGGGAACTATGGCTACACCTTC
NA	TRBJ2-1	NA	TRBV14	CASSLLNEQFF	TGTGCCAGCAGCCTTCTCAATGAGCAGTTCTTC
few	TRBJ1-6	NA	TRBV6-4	CASRYEQNPNSPLHF	TGTGCCAGCAGATACGAACAGAATCCCAATTCACCCCTCCACTTT
NA	TRBJ2-2	TRBD2	TRBV7-6	CASSFRLAGGTGELFF	TGTGCCAGCAGCTTTCGACTAGCGGGAGGAACCGGGGAGCTGTTTTTT
NA	TRBJ2-7	TRBD2	TRBV2	CASHRASGGSYEQYF	TGTGCCAGCCATCGGGCTAGCGGGGGTTCCTACGAGCAGTACTTC
NA	TRBJ1-1	NA	TRBV6-5	CASSHSGGINTEAFF	TGTGCCAGCAGTCACTCAGGAGGGATCAACACTGAAGCTTTCTTT
NA	TRBJ2-3	TRBD1	TRBV6-1	CASSALRGADPTGGADTQYF	TGTGCCAGCAGTGCATTAAGGGGTGCAGATCCAACAGGGGGCGCAGATACGCAGTATTTT
NA	TRBJ2-3	NA	TRBV19	CASSSTGVIDTQYF	TGTGCCAGTAGCTCGACAGGCGTCATAGATACGCAGTATTTT
NA	TRBJ2-7	NA	TRBV7-8	CASSYRGAGEQYF	TGTGCCAGCAGCTACCGCGGGGCGGGTGAGCAGTACTTC
NA	TRBJ2-1	TRBD1	TRBV30	CAWNRQGEYNEQFF	TGTGCCTGGAACCGACAGGGCGAATACAATGAGCAGTTCTTC
NA	TRBJ2-7	TRBD1	TRBV28	CAGRGRGYEQYF	TGTGCCGGAAGGGGGCGCGGTTACGAGCAGTACTTC
once	TRBJ2-7	TRBD1	TRBV5-1	CASSPGQGEQYF	TGCGCCAGCAGCCCGGGACAGGGCGAGCAGTACTTC
NA	TRBJ2-5	TRBD1	TRBV12-5	CASGYSDRGRQETQYF	TGTGCTAGTGGTTACTCGGACAGGGGGCGCCAAGAGACCCAGTACTTC
NA	TRBJ2-7	NA	TRBV3-1/TRBV3-2	CASSQSVYEQYF	TGTGCCAGCAGCCAGAGTGTTTACGAGCAGTACTTC
NA	TRBJ2-2	NA	TRBV9	CASSVPGDGELFF	TGTGCCAGCAGCGTACCGGGGGACGGGGAGCTGTTTTTT
NA	TRBJ1-6	TRBD1	TRBV5-5	CASIPGQNNSPLHF	TGTGCCAGCATTCCGGGACAGAATAATTCACCCCTCCACTTT
NA	TRBJ2-7	NA	TRBV11-1	CASSLSDTYEQYF	TGTGCCAGCAGCTTGTCAGATACCTACGAGCAGTACTTC
NA	TRBJ2-5	TRBD2	TRBV13	CASSPSRGIETQYF	TGTGCCAGCAGTCCCTCGCGGGGGATAGAGACCCAGTACTTC
once	TRBJ2-3	TRBD2	TRBV4-2	CASSQDSGLAGGISTDTQYF	TGTGCCAGCAGCCAAGATTCAGGGCTAGCGGGGGGGATAAGCACAGATACGCAGTATTTT
NA	TRBJ2-4	TRBD2	TRBV5-4	CASSLGAGDGLNIQYF	TGTGCCAGCAGCCTTGGGGCGGGGGACGGGTTAAACATTCAGTACTTC
few	TRBJ1-5	TRBD1	TRBV5-1	CASSVTGGRDQPQHF	TGCGCCAGCAGCGTTACAGGGGGCAGGGATCAGCCCCAGCATTTT
NA	TRBJ2-3	TRBD2	TRBV3-1/TRBV3-2	CASSQDVAGGSHTQYF	TGTGCCAGCAGCCAAGATGTAGCGGGGGGAAGTCATACGCAGTATTTT
NA	TRBJ2-1	NA	TRBV19	CASKALNNEQFF	TGTGCCAGTAAAGCACTTAACAATGAGCAGTTCTTC
NA	TRBJ2-1	NA	TRBV21-1	CASPTQRGAWYNEQFF	TGTGCCAGTCCCACACAGCGGGGGGCGTGGTACAATGAGCAGTTCTTC
NA	TRBJ2-7	TRBD1	TRBV11-2	CASSLDGTGASYEQYF	TGTGCCAGCAGCTTAGACGGGACAGGGGCTTCCTACGAGCAGTACTTC
NA	TRBJ2-2	TRBD2	TRBV6-2/TRBV6-3	CASSYLRVAGANTGELFF	TGTGCCAGCAGTTACTTGAGGGTAGCGGGGGCGAACACCGGGGAGCTGTTTTTT
once	TRBJ1-5	TRBD1	TRBV19	CASSEPGGSQPQHF	TGTGCCAGTAGCGAGCCAGGGGGTAGCCAGCCCCAGCATTTT
NA	TRBJ1-2	TRBD1	TRBV19	CASSTRDRGGYTF	TGTGCCAGTAGCACCCGGGACAGGGGTGGCTACACCTTC
many	TRBJ2-7	TRBD2	TRBV4-1	CASSQAVSSGVEQYF	TGCGCCAGCAGCCAAGCTGTGAGTAGCGGGGTCGAGCAGTACTTC
NA	TRBJ2-4	TRBD1	TRBV19	CASSSRTGRNIQYF	TGTGCCAGTAGTTCCCGGACAGGGAGGAACATTCAGTACTTC
NA	TRBJ1-4	TRBD1	TRBV19	CASSVRGTGDNEKLFF	TGTGCCAGTAGTGTACGGGGGACAGGGGATAATGAAAAACTGTTTTTT
NA	TRBJ1-2	NA	TRBV5-6	CASSFRTASHYGYTF	TGTGCCAGCAGCTTCCGAACAGCCTCCCACTATGGCTACACCTTC
NA	TRBJ2-1	TRBD2	TRBV6-2/TRBV6-3	CASSDTSGGRDEQFF	TGTGCCAGCAGTGACACTAGCGGGGGGAGGGATGAGCAGTTCTTC